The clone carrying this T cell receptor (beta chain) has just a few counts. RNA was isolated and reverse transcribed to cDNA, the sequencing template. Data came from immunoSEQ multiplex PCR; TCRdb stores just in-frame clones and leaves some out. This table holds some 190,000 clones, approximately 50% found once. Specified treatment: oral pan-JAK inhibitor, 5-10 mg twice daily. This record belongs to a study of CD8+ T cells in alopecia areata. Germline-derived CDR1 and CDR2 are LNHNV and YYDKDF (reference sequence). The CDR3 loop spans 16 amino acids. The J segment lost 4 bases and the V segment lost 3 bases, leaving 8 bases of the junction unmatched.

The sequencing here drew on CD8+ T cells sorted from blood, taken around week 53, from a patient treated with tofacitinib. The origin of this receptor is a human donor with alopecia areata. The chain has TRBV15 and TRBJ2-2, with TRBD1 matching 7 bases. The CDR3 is CATSSTGTDFTGELFF. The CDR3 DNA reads TGTGCCACCAGCAGCACCGGGACAGACTTCACCGGGGAGCTGTTTTTT.